The 23 T cell receptor beta chains below come from one sample, sequenced in a study of OX40 agonist ivuxolimab in advanced cancers. TCRdb's table, derived via immunoSEQ multiplex PCR, lists solely in-frame clones and lacks some. The sample shows 70,000 to 95,000 clones, 70% to 90% of them seen only once. Sequenced material: CD4+ or CD8+ T cells sorted from blood, taken in a trial of the OX40 agonist ivuxolimab. The receptors shown here come from an adult with an advanced solid tumor such as melanoma, head and neck, liver or kidney cancer.

The chain has TRBV6-6 and TRBJ2-3; 7 nucleotides match TRBD2. The ends lost 6 bases at V and 3 bases at J; junction bases unmatched: 9. This CDR3 has 15 residues. The germline V gene encodes CDR1 MNHNY and CDR2 SVGAGI (reference sequence). DNA of the CDR3: TGTGCCAGCAGACTCGCGCAGGGAGGGACAGATACGCAGTATTTT. Amino acid sequence: CASRLAQGGTDTQYF.

In its sample, this clone was seen once. The genes are TRBV2 and TRBJ2-6, with D tentatively TRBD2 (5 bases). Germline V CDR1 and CDR2: SNHLY, FYNNEI. The CDR3 contains 15 residues. The V and J ends lost 5 bases and 0 bases respectively, with 8 bases between them. The CDR3, as DNA: TGTGCCAGCAGTCCACTAGGCTCTGGGGCCAACGTCCTGACTTTC. Protein sequence: CASSPLGSGANVLTF. The full variable domain, rest sourced from reference TRBV2 and TRBJ2-6, is EPEVTQTPSHQVTQMGQEVILRCVPISNHLYFYWYRQILGQKVEFLVSFYNNEISEKSEIFDDQFSVERPDGSNFTLKIRSTKLEDSAMYFCASSPLGSGANVLTFGAGSRLTVL.

The chain's CDR3 is CASRTGESSYNSPLHF. The DNA of the CDR3 is TGCGCCAGCAGGACAGGGGAAAGCTCCTATAATTCACCCCTCCACTTT. This chain joins TRBV5-1 and TRBJ1-6; 8 nucleotides align to TRBD1. V shed 5 bases and J 0 bases; nucleotides not matched to a gene: 4. Germline lookup yields CDR1 SGHRS and CDR2 YFSETQ. The CDR3 totals 16 residues.

The CDR3 DNA follows: TGTGCCAGCAGCTTAGCGGGAGTCTACGAGCAGTACTTC. This gives the protein CASSLAGVYEQYF. This chain connects TRBV7-2 to TRBJ2-7; a possible D gene is TRBD2 (5 bases). V was clipped by 0 bases and J by 3 bases, with 6 bases between them. The CDR3 runs 13 residues. Germline lookup yields CDR1 SGHTA and CDR2 FQGNSA. The entire variable domain, with the rest obtained from reference TRBV7-2 and TRBJ2-7, is as follows: GAGVSQSPSNKVTEKGKDVELRCDPISGHTALYWYRQSLGQGLEFLIYFQGNSAPDKSGLPSDRFSAERTGGSVSTLTIQRTQQEDSAVYLCASSLAGVYEQYFGPGTRLTVT.

This clone was counted a few times. V usage is TRBV7-6 and J usage is TRBJ2-7; tentatively, D is TRBD1 (6 bases). There are 14 residues in the CDR3. CDR1 SGHVS and CDR2 FNYEAQ come from the germline V gene. Between the trimmed V and J ends, which lost 5 bases and 2 bases, there was a span of 13 bases. CDR3 region: CASSLQGPPYEQYF. The CDR3 DNA reads TGTGCCAGCAGCCTACAGGGACCCCCCTACGAGCAGTACTTC.

V is TRBV6-6 and J is TRBJ2-3; 7 bases fit TRBD1. The CDR3 runs to 14 residues. In germline, CDR1 is MNHNY, CDR2 SVGAGI (reference sequence). V shed 2 bases and J 7 bases; nucleotides not matched to a gene: 6. The CDR3 loop is CASSYGRGINTQYF. CDR3 coding DNA: TGTGCCAGCAGTTACGGCAGGGGGATTAATACGCAGTATTTT.

This chain links TRBV5-8 with TRBJ1-5; no firm D call. Trimming took off 1 base at V and 4 bases at J, with 6 bases between the two ends. The CDR3 loop spans 13 amino acids. Germline V gene data show CDR1 as SGHTS and CDR2 as YDEGEE. CDR3 in DNA: TGTGCCAGCAGCTTGTGGCCTAATCAGCCCCAGCATTTT. It translates to CASSLWPNQPQHF.

This chain uses TRBV21-1 with TRBJ2-2. TRBV21-1 is assigned pseudogene status. The CDR3 is made up of 16 amino acids. The CDR3, as DNA: TGTGCCAGCAGCAAAGAGGGTAGCCGGAAGACCGGGGAGCTGTTTTTT. It is translated as CASSKEGSRKTGELFF.

This sequence joins TRBV7-2 and TRBJ2-7, with TRBD2 identical over 9 bases. Germline CDR1 and CDR2: SGHTA and FQGNSA. This CDR3 spans 15 amino acids. The junction had 9 bases not matched to a gene; V was cut back by 5 bases and J by 4 bases. CDR3 in amino acids: CASSPIGTSRYEQYF. The CDR3 DNA follows: TGTGCCAGCAGCCCCATCGGGACTAGCAGGTACGAGCAGTACTTC. The full variable domain, its missing parts supplied by reference TRBV7-2 and TRBJ2-7, is GAGVSQSPSNKVTEKGKDVELRCDPISGHTALYWYRQSLGQGLEFLIYFQGNSAPDKSGLPSDRFSAERTGGSVSTLTIQRTQQEDSAVYLCASSPIGTSRYEQYFGPGTRLTVT.

The chain carries TRBV27 and TRBJ2-5; D may be TRBD2 (7 bases). The CDR3 consists of 14 residues. CDR1 is MNHEY and CDR2 is SMNVEV in the germline V gene (reference sequence). With 6 bases removed from V and 4 bases from J, the gap between germline ends came to 15 bases. The CDR3 region is CASSRTRGGETQYF. CDR3 DNA: TGTGCCAGCAGCAGGACTAGGGGGGGAGAGACCCAGTACTTC.

This chain uses TRBV21-1 with TRBJ2-7; the table's D call TRBD1 went unverified against the DNA. TRBV21-1 is described as a pseudogene. The CDR3 runs to 15 residues. CDR3 bases: TGTGCCAGCTCCAGAACCGGACAGGGGGACTACGAGCAGTACTTC. It yields the protein CASSRTGQGDYEQYF.

The CDR3 sequence is CASSIRGYNEAFF. The DNA for the CDR3 is TGTGCCAGTAGTATAAGGGGATATAATGAAGCTTTCTTT. This rearrangement joins TRBV19 to TRBJ1-1; tentatively, D is TRBD1 (5 bases). This CDR3 spans 13 amino acids. The V gene lost 2 bases and the J gene lost 7 bases, with 11 bases spanning the gap. Germline V gene sequence: CDR1 LNHDA, CDR2 SQIVND (reference sequence).

CDR3 amino acids: CSALREYEQFF. For the CDR3, the DNA is TGCAGTGCTTTGCGGGAGTATGAGCAGTTCTTC. V usage is TRBV20-1 and J usage is TRBJ2-1; the match to TRBD2 covers 7 bases. The junction had 3 bases not matched to a gene; V was cut back by 5 bases and J by 8 bases. The CDR3 consists of 11 residues. Germline-derived CDR1 and CDR2 are DFQATT and SNEGSKA (reference sequence).

The chain uses TRBV30 and TRBJ1-1; D ambiguous. With 0 bases removed from V and 1 base from J, the gap between germline ends came to 15 bases. CDR1 and CDR2 (germline): GTSNPN, SVGIG (reference sequence). The CDR3 spans 16 residues. Here the CDR3 reads CAWSVQSGRRNTEAFF. CDR3 bases: TGTGCCTGGAGTGTACAGTCGGGCAGACGGAACACTGAAGCTTTCTTT.

CDR3 DNA sequence: TGTGCCAGCAGCCAGGTACAGGCATTCGAGCAGTTCTTC. As protein: CASSQVQAFEQFF. The chain has TRBV4-2 and TRBJ2-1, with D possibly matching TRBD1 (5 bases). This CDR3 spans 13 amino acids. Germline values: CDR1 LGHNA, CDR2 YNFKEQ. V lost 3 bases, J lost 10 bases, and 13 bases lay in between.

On this clone itself: Other DNA sequences in this sample translate to the same CDR3. V and J are TRBV2 and TRBJ2-7, with D perhaps matching TRBD1 (6 bases). Germline V lookup: CDR1 SNHLY, CDR2 FYNNEI. CDR3 length: 14 amino acids. Trimming took 11 bases from V and 4 from J, leaving 21 bases between them. The chain's CDR3 is CAALIDRMRYEQYF. The CDR3 bases are TGTGCCGCCCTAATTGACAGGATGCGTTACGAGCAGTACTTC.

This clone was recorded only once. This rearrangement joins TRBV28 to TRBJ2-3; possibly TRBD2 for D (5 bases). V was clipped by 2 bases and J by 6 bases, with 18 bases between them. Germline assignment: CDR1 MDHEN and CDR2 SYDVKM. The length of the CDR3 is 16 residues. The CDR3 coding sequence is TGTGCCAGCAGTTTACCTAGTCCTTCGGGGTGGGATACGCAGTATTTT. This gives the protein CASSLPSPSGWDTQYF.

This clone occurred once. J is TRBJ2-6 and V is TRBV7-2; D may correspond to TRBD1 or TRBD2 (5 bases each). The V gene's germline CDR1 is SGHTA and CDR2 FQGNSA. The V end lost 6 bases, the J end lost 2 bases, and 11 bases lay between the germline ends. The CDR3 covers 15 residues. CDR3 DNA sequence: TGTGCCAGCAGGGGCTTGGGGGCTGGGGCCAACGTCCTGACTTTC. It codes for CASRGLGAGANVLTF.

V gene TRBV5-1 combines with J gene TRBJ2-1, with D perhaps matching TRBD1 or TRBD2 (5 bases each). V lost 4 bases and J lost 7, with 15 bases in between. The CDR3 is 14 residues long. Per the germline V gene, CDR1 is SGHRS and CDR2 is YFSETQ. The CDR3 DNA follows: TGCGCCAGCAGCCTCGGGACCCCTTTAAATGAGCAGTTCTTC. It specifies CASSLGTPLNEQFF. The variable domain in full, completed from reference TRBV5-1 and TRBJ2-1, reads KAGVTQTPRYLIKTRGQQVTLSCSPISGHRSVSWYQQTPGQGLQFLFEYFSETQRNKGNFPGRFSGRQFSNSRSEMNVSTLELGDSALYLCASSLGTPLNEQFFGPGTRLTVL.

The chain couples TRBV28 to TRBJ2-4; 8 nucleotides line up with TRBD1. The CDR3 is 15 residues long. Per the germline V gene, CDR1 is MDHEN and CDR2 is SYDVKM. Unmatched junction bases numbered 7, after V lost 5 bases and J lost 4 bases. The chain's CDR3 is CASSPPTGGKNIQYF. The CDR3 region has the DNA TGTGCCAGCAGTCCACCTACAGGGGGGAAAAACATTCAGTACTTC. Drawing the rest from reference TRBV28 and TRBJ2-4, the complete variable domain is DVKVTQSSRYLVKRTGEKVFLECVQDMDHENMFWYRQDPGLGLRLIYFSYDVKMKEKGDIPEGYSVSREKKERFSLILESASTNQTSMYLCASSPPTGGKNIQYFGAGTRLSVL.

This chain links TRBV7-6 with TRBJ2-1; 9 positions match TRBD1. The trim removed 5 bases at V and 5 bases at J, leaving 4 bases unmatched. Germline V gene sequence: CDR1 SGHVS, CDR2 FNYEAQ. The CDR3 extends over 14 amino acids. The CDR3 here is CASSLRDRDNEQFF. CDR3 nucleotide sequence: TGTGCCAGCAGCCTCCGGGACAGGGACAATGAGCAGTTCTTC.

The chain uses TRBV6-5 and TRBJ2-7; no clear D. The V gene's germline CDR1 is MNHEY and CDR2 SVGAGI. Trimming took 7 bases from V and 5 from J, leaving 15 bases between them. This CDR3 has 13 residues. CDR3 residues: CASNFYSLDEQYF. CDR3 sequence (DNA): TGTGCCAGCAACTTTTACAGCCTCGACGAGCAGTACTTC.

The chain combines TRBV10-3 with TRBJ1-6; no clear D gene. This CDR3 has 13 residues. V was shortened by 3 bases and J by 14 bases, with 14 bases between the two germline ends. Germline V CDR1 and CDR2: ENHRY, SYGVKD. The CDR3 loop reads CAISDGRFITLHF. The CDR3 coding sequence is TGTGCCATCAGTGATGGCAGGTTTATCACCCTCCACTTT.